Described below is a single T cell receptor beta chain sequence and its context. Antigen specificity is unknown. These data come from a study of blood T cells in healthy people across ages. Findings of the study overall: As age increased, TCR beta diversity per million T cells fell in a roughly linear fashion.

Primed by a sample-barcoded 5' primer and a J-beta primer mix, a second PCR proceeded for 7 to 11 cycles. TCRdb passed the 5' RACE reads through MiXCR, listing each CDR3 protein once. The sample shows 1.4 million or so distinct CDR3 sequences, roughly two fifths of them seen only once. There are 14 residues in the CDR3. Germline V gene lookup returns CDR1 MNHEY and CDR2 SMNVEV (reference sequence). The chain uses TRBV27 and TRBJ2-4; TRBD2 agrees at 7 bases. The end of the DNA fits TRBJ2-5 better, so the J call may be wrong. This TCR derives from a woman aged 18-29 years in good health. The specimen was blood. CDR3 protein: CASSRRAGSGTQYF. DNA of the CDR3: TGTGCCAGCAGTAGACGAGCGGGGAGTGGGACCCAGTACTTC.